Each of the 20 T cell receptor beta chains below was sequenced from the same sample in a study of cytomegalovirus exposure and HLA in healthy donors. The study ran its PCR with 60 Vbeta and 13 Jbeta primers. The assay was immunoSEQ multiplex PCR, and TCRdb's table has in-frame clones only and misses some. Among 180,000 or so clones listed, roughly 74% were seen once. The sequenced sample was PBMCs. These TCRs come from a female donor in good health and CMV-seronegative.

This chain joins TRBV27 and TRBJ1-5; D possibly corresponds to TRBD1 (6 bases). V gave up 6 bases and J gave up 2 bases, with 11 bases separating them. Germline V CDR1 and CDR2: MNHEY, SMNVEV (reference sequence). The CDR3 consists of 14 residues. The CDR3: CASSQGLGNQPQHF. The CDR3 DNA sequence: TGTGCCAGCAGCCAGGGGTTGGGCAATCAGCCCCAGCATTTT.

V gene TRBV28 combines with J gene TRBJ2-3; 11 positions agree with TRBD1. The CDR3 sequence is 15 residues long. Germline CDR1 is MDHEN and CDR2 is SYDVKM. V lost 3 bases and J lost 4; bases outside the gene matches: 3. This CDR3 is CASSFGTGGADTQYF. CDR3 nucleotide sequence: TGTGCCAGCAGTTTTGGGACAGGGGGAGCAGATACGCAGTATTTT.

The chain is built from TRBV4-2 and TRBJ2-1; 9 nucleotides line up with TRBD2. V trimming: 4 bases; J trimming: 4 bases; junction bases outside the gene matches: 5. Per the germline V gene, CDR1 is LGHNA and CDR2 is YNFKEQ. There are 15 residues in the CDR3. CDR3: CASSPGLAGYNEQFF. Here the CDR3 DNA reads TGTGCCAGCAGCCCGGGACTAGCAGGATACAATGAGCAGTTCTTC.

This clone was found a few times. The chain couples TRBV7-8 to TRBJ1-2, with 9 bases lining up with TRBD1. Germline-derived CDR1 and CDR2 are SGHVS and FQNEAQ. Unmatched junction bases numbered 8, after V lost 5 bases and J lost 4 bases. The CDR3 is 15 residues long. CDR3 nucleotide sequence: TGTGCCAGCAGCCTAGACAGGGGGAAGAGCTATGGCTACACCTTC. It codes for CASSLDRGKSYGYTF.

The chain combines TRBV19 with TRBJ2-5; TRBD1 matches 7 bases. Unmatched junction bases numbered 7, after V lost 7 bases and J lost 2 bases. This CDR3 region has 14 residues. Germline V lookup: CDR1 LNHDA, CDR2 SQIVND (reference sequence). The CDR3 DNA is TGTGCCAGTACCTCGACAGGGTCACAAGAGACCCAGTACTTC. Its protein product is CASTSTGSQETQYF. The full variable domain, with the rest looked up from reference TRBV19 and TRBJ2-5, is DGGITQSPKYLFRKEGQNVTLSCEQNLNHDAMYWYRQDPGQGLRLIYYSQIVNDFQKGDIAEGYSVSREKKESFPLTVTSAQKNPTAFYLCASTSTGSQETQYFGPGTRLLVL.

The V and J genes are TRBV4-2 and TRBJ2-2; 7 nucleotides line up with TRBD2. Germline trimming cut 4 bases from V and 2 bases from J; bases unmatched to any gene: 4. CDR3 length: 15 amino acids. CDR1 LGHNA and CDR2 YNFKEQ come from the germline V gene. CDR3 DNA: TGTGCCAGCAGCCCGCAGCGGGGCAACACCGGGGAGCTGTTTTTT. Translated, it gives CASSPQRGNTGELFF.

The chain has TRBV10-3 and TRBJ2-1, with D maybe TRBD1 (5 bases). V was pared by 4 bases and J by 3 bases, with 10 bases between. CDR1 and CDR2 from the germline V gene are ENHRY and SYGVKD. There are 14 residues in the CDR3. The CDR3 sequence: CAISGSGNYNEQFF. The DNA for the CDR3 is TGTGCCATCAGTGGTTCAGGGAACTACAATGAGCAGTTCTTC.

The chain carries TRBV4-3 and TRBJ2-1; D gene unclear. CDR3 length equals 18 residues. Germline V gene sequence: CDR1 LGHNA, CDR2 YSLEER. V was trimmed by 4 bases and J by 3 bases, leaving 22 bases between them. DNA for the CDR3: TGCGCCAGCAGCCTGGCCCCTACAGCCACCTTAAGCTACAATGAGCAGTTCTTC. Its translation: CASSLAPTATLSYNEQFF.

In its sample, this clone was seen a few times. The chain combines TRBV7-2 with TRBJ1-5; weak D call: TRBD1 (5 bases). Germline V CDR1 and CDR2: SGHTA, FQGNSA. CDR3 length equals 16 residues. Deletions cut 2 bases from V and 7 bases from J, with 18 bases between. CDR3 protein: CASSLRVAGMGQPQHF. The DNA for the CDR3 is TGTGCCAGCAGCTTAAGGGTTGCAGGGATGGGGCAGCCCCAGCATTTT.

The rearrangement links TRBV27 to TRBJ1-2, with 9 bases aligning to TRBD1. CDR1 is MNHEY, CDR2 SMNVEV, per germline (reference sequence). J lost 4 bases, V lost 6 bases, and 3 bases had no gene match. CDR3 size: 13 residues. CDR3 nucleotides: TGTGCCAGCAGGACAGGGGGATCCTATGGCTACACCTTC. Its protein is CASRTGGSYGYTF.

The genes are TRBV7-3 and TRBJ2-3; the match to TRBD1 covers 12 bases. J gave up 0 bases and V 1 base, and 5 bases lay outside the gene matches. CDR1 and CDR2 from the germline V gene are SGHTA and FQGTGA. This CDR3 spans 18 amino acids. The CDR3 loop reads CASSLRGTGGTSTDTQYF. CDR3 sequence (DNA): TGTGCCAGCAGCTTAAGAGGGACAGGGGGCACGAGCACAGATACGCAGTATTTT.

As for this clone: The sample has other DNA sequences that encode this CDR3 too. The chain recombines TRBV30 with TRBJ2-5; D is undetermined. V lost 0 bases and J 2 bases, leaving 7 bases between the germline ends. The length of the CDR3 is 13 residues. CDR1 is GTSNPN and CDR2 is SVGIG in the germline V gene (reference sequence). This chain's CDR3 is CAWSVSLQETQYF. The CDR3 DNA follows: TGTGCCTGGAGTGTTTCCTTACAAGAGACCCAGTACTTC.

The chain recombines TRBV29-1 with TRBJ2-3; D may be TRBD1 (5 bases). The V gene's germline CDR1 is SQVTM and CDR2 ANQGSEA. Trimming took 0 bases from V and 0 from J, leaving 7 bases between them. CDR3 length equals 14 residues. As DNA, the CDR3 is TGCAGCGTTGAAGATAAGGGGAGCACAGATACGCAGTATTTT. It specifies CSVEDKGSTDTQYF.

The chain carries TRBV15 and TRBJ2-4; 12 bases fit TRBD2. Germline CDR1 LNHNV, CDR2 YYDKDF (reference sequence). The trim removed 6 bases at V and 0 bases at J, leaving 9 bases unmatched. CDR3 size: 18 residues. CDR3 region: CATRHGRLAGVAKNIQYF. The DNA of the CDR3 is TGTGCCACCAGACACGGTAGACTAGCGGGAGTAGCCAAAAACATTCAGTACTTC.

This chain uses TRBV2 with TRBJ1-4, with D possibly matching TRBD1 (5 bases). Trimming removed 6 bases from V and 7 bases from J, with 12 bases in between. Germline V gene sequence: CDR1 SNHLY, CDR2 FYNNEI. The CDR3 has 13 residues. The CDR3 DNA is TGTGCCAGCAGAGGCTCTAGGGGTGAAAAACTGTTTTTT. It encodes CASRGSRGEKLFF. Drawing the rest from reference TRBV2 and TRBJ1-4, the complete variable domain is EPEVTQTPSHQVTQMGQEVILRCVPISNHLYFYWYRQILGQKVEFLVSFYNNEISEKSEIFDDQFSVERPDGSNFTLKIRSTKLEDSAMYFCASRGSRGEKLFFGSGTQLSVL.

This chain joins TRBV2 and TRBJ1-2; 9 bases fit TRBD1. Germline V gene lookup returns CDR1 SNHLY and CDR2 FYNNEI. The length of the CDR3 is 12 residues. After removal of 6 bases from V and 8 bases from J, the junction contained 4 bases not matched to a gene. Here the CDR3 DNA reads TGTGCCAGCAGAGATACAGGGGGCGGCTACACCTTC. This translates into CASRDTGGGYTF.

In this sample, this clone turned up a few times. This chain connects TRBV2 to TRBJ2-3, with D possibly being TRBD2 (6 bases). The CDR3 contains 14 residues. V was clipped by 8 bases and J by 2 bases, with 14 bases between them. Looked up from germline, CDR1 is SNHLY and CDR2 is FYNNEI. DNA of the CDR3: TGTGCCAGCCTCCTAGCGCACAACACAGATACGCAGTATTTT. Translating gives CASLLAHNTDTQYF.

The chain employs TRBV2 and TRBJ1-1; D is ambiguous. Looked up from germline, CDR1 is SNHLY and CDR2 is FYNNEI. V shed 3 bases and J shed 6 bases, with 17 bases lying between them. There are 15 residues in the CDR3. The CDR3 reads CASSEGGSVFAEAFF. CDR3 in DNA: TGTGCCAGCAGTGAGGGAGGGTCGGTTTTCGCTGAAGCTTTCTTT.

The CDR3 DNA reads as TGTGCCTGGAAAACGGGATCCTACGAGCAGTACTTC. The encoded protein is CAWKTGSYEQYF. The chain carries TRBV30 and TRBJ2-7, with a possible D match to TRBD2 (5 bases). The CDR3 extends over 12 amino acids. Trimming left V 4 bases short and J 1 base short, with 8 bases between. Per germline, CDR1 GTSNPN and CDR2 SVGIG (reference sequence).

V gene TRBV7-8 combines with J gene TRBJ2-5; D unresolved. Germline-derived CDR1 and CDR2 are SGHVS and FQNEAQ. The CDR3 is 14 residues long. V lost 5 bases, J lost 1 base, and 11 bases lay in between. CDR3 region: CASSLGVFQETQYF. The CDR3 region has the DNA TGTGCCAGCAGCCTTGGAGTGTTCCAAGAGACCCAGTACTTC.